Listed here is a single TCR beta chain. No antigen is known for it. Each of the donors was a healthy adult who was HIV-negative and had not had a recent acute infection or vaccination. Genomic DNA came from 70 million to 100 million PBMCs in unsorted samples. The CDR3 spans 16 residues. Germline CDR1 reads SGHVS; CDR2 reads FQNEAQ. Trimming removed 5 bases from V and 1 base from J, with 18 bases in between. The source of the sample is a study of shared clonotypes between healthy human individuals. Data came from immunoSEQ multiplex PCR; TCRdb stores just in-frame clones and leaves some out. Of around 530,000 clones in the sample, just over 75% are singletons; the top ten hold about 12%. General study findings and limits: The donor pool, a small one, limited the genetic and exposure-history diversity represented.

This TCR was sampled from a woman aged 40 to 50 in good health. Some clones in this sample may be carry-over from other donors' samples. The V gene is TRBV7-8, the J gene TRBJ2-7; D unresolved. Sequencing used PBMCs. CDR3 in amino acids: CASSPDRASRSYEQYF. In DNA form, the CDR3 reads TGTGCCAGCAGCCCCGATCGGGCCAGCAGATCCTACGAGCAGTACTTC.